This record concerns one TCR beta chain sequence. Its cognate antigen has yet to be identified. Base-call qualities are not available, and no considerably larger clone is one nucleotide away. This sample was included in a study of shared clonotypes between healthy human individuals (dated by TCRdb to the early 2020s). Some background on the complete study: The cohort comprised a couple of women and a few men aged 18 to 49 years. Per donor, leukapheresis produced somewhere between about 0.9 and 9.5 billion PBMCs. To estimate repertoire size and how much clonotype sharing occurs between individuals, the study deeply sequenced the blood TCR repertoires of roughly 5 healthy adults. To increase sequencing depth and limit assay-specific biases, different laboratories used diverse techniques to prepare libraries and sequence TCR repertoires. For each donor, CD4 naive and CD4 memory were each run on three plates, CD8 naive on two plates, and CD8 memory on one plate. The full study reports these points: Higher generation probabilities were observed for clonotypes shared by all four sorted-subset donors than for non-shared clonotypes. Naive subsets generally had larger estimated clonotype richness than memory subsets did. Based on pairwise subsampling, the degree of clonotype sharing among donors was expected to be affected by sequencing depth. Because the study included only a small number of donors, the genetic and exposure-history diversity represented was limited. Sampling was restricted to blood, and TCR repertoires in tissues likely differ from the TCR repertoires found in blood. Rarefaction of sorted-subset datasets indicated incomplete sequencing despite the large sequencing depth. Sharing across a handful of donors was observed for around 4.8% of naive CD4, under 4% of naive CD8, 2% to 2.5% of memory CD4, and about 0.4% of memory CD8 clonotypes.

TCR CDR3 regions were amplified from genomic DNA by multiplex PCR using the deep immunoSEQ assay. Extracted genomic DNA from each cell subset was spread evenly across all wells of several immunoSEQ 96-well plates, with each plate serving as a replicate. For sorted subsets, each replicate PCR was loaded with 200 ng genomic DNA, equivalent to approximately 33,000 T cell genomes. Purified libraries were quantified with a Qubit 3.0 fluorometer, sized on a Bioanalyzer 2100, and re-quantified with the KAPA Library Quantification kit. Every immunoSEQ 96-well plate was sequenced on a separate single-read 150-cycle Illumina NextSeq 550 flow cell. For the original study's pipeline: Because the immunoSEQ output included only junctional sequences and no quality scores, the filtering could not be the same as the filtering used for full-length reads. To assign V/J genes and CDR3, sequences were annotated using PyIR, a Python wrapper for IgBLAST v1.9, with IMGT germline references. Reads with weak V/J assignments (E-value above 1e-6), missing CDR3, stop codons, out-of-frame junctions, or ambiguous translated residues were removed. V3J clonotypes were defined as sequences sharing an identical inferred V gene, J gene, and CDR3 amino acid sequence. Percentage overlap between repertoires was computed as shared unique clonotypes divided by the size of the smaller repertoire. RTK rarefaction, the Chao1 estimator, and Recon v2.1 estimates of unobserved clonotypes were used to assess repertoire richness. Generation probabilities were computed with OLGA for all TCRbeta clonotypes obtained by the gDNA method from a few donors. Imported from immuneACCESS, the table was reduced by TCRdb to in-frame sequences with V and J called. These copies leave out some clones; in studies compared against another copy, an unresolved V gene accounts for under half, and the cause of the remainder is not known. V and J calls plus clone size are reproduced from that table; the DNA served to infer D and trimming. Present in this sample are some 2,400,000 clones, approximately 96% of which were seen just once. The top ten clones comprise approximately 0.13% of the sample.

The donors were healthy, HIV-negative adults with no recently reported acute infections or vaccinations. Only Caucasian adults living in Nashville, Tennessee, USA were represented among the donors. CD4+ T cells were enriched by magnetic negative selection; naive cells were then positively selected on CD45RA, and the negative fraction formed the memory subset. Blood was collected by leukapheresis, and PBMCs were isolated by Ficoll-Histopaque density gradient centrifugation and then cryopreserved in liquid nitrogen vapor phase. Analytical flow cytometry was used to check the purity and quantity of every magnetically sorted T cell population. Genomic DNA was isolated from each sorted fraction and quantified by UV absorbance on a Nanodrop 2000c. Trimming removed 0 bases from V and 1 base from J, leaving 6 bases between the germline ends. Including cysteine and phenylalanine, the CDR3 has 15 amino acids. The only DNA kept is the CDR3, 45 bases in frame from the first base. CDR1 LGHNA and CDR2 YSLEER were looked up in the germline V gene.

Input material: naive CD4+ T cells sorted from blood. Reading the label with the study, this specimen's cell subset or site is: CD45RA+ positively selected. The chain couples TRBV4-3 to TRBJ2-2, and TRBD2 may be the D gene, going by 5 matching bases. The TCR originated in a man aged 18 to 30 in good health. The CDR3 has the sequence CASSQERGNTGELFF. The nucleotide sequence is given as TGCGCCAGCAGCCAAGAACGGGGGAACACCGGGGAGCTGTTTTTT.